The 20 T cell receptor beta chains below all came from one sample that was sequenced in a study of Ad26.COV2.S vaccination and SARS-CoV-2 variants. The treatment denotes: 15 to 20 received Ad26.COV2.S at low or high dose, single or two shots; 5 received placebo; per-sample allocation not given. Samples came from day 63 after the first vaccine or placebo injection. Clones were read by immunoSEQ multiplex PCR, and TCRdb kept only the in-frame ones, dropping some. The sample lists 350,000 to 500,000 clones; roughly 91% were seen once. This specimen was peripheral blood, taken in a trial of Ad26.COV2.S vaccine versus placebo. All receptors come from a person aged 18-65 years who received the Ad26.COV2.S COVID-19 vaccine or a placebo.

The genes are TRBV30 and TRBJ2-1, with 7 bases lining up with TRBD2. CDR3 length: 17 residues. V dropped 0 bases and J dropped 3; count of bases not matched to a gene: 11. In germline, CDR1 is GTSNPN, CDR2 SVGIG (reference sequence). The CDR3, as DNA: TGTGCCTGGAGTGTAGGGGTCGCGGGAGTGATCTACAATGAGCAGTTCTTC. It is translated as CAWSVGVAGVIYNEQFF. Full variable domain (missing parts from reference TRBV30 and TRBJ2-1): SQTIHQWPATLVQPVGSPLSLECTVEGTSNPNLYWYRQAAGRGLQLLFYSVGIGQISSEVPQNLSASRPQDRQFILSSKKLLLSDSGFYLCAWSVGVAGVIYNEQFFGPGTRLTVL.

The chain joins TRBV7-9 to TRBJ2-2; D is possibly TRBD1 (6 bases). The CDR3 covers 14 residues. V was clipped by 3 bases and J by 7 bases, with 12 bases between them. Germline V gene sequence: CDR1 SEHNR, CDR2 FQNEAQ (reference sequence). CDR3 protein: CASSFGQQSGELFF. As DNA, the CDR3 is TGTGCCAGCAGCTTCGGACAGCAGAGCGGGGAGCTGTTTTTT.

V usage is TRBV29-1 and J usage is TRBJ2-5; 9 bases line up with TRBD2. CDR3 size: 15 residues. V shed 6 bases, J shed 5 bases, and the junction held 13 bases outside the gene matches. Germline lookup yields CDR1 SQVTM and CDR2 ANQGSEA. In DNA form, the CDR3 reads TGCAGCGTGCACCCTCCTAGCGGGACCGACGAGACCCAGTACTTC. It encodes CSVHPPSGTDETQYF.

CDR3 sequence reads: CASRSLSGRPYNEQFF. The CDR3 DNA follows: TGTGCCAGCAGGAGTCTTAGCGGGAGGCCTTACAATGAGCAGTTCTTC. V gene TRBV7-2 combines with J gene TRBJ2-1; 10 bases are a match to TRBD2. CDR1 and CDR2 (germline): SGHTA, FQGNSA. V shed 6 bases, J shed 4 bases, and the junction held 9 bases outside the gene matches. The CDR3 contains 16 residues.

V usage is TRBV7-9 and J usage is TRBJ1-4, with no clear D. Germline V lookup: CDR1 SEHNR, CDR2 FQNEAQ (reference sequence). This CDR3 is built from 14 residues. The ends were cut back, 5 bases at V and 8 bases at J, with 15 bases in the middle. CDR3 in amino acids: CASSPRTYEEKLFF. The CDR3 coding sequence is TGTGCCAGCAGCCCAAGGACCTACGAGGAAAAACTGTTTTTT.

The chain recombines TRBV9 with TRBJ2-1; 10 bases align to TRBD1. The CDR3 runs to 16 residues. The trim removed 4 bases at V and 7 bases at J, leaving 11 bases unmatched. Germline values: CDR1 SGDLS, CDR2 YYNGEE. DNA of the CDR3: TGTGCCAGCAGCCCTAACTGGGGACAGGGGATAAATGAGCAGTTCTTC. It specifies CASSPNWGQGINEQFF.

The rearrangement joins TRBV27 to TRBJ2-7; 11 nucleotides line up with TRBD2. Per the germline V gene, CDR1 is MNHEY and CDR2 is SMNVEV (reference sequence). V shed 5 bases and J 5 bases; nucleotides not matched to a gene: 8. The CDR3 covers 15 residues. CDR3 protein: CASSLTTSGTHEQYF. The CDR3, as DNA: TGTGCCAGCAGTCTCACGACTAGCGGGACCCACGAGCAGTACTTC.

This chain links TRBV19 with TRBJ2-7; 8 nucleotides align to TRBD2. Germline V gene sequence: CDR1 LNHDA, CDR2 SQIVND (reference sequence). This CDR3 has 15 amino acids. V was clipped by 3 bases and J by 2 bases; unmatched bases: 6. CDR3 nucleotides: TGTGCCAGTAGTATCTCGCGGGGGGCTGCCTACGAGCAGTACTTC. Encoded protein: CASSISRGAAYEQYF.

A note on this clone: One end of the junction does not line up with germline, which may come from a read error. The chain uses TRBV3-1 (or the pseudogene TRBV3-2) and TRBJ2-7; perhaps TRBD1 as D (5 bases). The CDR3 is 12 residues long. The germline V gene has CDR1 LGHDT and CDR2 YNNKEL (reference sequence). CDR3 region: CASSQGPREGHF. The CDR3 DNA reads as TGTGCCAGCAGCCAAGGTCCCAGGGAAGGACACTTC.

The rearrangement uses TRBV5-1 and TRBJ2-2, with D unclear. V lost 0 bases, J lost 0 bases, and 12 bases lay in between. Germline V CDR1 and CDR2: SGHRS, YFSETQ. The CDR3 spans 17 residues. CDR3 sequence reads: CASSLGLGHSNTGELFF. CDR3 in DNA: TGCGCCAGCAGCTTGGGATTGGGCCATTCGAACACCGGGGAGCTGTTTTTT.

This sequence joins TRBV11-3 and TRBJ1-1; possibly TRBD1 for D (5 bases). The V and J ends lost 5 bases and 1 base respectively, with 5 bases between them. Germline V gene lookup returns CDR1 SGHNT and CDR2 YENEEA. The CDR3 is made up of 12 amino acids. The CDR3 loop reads CASSQGNTEAFF. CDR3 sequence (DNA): TGTGCCAGCAGCCAGGGGAACACTGAAGCTTTCTTT.

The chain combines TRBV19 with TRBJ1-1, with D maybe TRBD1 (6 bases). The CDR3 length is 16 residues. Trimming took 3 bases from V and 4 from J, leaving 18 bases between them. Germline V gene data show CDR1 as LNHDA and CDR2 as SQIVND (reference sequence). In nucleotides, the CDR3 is TGTGCCAGTAGTATCCTGGGTAGGGGGGCCGGCACTGAAGCTTTCTTT. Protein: CASSILGRGAGTEAFF.

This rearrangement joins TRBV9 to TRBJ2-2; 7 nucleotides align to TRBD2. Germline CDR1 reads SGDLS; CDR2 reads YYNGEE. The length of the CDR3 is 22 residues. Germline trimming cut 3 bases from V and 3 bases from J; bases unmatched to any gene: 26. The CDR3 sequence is CASSEANSPHKRGLADTGELFF. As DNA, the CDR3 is TGTGCCAGCAGCGAAGCCAACTCTCCCCACAAAAGGGGCCTAGCGGACACCGGGGAGCTGTTTTTT.

CDR3 DNA: TGTGCCAGCAGCTTAAACGCGCTAGCTCATCCCAATGAGCAGTTCTTC. This codes for CASSLNALAHPNEQFF. The chain uses TRBV7-2 and TRBJ2-1; tentatively, D is TRBD2 (5 bases). V dropped 2 bases and J dropped 6 bases, with 17 bases sitting between them. CDR1 SGHTA and CDR2 FQGNSA come from the germline V gene. The CDR3 has 16 amino acids.

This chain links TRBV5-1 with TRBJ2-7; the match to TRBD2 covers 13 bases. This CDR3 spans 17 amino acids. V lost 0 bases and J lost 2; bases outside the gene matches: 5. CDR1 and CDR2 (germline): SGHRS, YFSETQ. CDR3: CASSLGTSGSYPYEQYF. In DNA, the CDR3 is TGCGCCAGCAGCTTGGGGACTAGCGGGAGCTATCCCTACGAGCAGTACTTC.

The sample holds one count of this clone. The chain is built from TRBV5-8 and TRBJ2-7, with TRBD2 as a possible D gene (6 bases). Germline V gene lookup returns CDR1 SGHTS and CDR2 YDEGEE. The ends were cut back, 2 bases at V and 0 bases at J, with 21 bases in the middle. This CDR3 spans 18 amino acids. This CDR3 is CASSLTYLHPGDSYEQYF. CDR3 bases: TGTGCCAGCAGCTTAACATACCTCCACCCGGGGGACTCCTACGAGCAGTACTTC.

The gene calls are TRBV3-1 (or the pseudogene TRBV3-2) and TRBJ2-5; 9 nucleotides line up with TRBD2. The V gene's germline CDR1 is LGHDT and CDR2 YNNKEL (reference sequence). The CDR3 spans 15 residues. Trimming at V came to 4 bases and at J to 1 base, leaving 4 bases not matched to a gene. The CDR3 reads CASSLGLASQETQYF. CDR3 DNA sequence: TGTGCCAGCAGCCTCGGACTAGCGAGCCAAGAGACCCAGTACTTC.

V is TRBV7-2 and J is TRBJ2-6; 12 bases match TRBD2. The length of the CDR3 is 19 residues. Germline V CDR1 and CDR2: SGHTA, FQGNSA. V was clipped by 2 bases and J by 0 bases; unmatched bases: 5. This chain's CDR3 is CASSLRTSGTYSGANVLTF. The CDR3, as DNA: TGTGCCAGCAGCTTAAGGACTAGCGGGACTTACTCTGGGGCCAACGTCCTGACTTTC.

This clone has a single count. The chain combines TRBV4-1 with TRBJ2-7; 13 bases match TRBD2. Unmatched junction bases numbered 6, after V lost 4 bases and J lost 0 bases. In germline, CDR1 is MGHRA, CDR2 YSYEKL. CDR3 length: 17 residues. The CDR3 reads CASSLRLAGGPSYEQYF. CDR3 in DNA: TGCGCCAGCAGCCTTAGACTAGCGGGGGGACCCTCCTACGAGCAGTACTTC.

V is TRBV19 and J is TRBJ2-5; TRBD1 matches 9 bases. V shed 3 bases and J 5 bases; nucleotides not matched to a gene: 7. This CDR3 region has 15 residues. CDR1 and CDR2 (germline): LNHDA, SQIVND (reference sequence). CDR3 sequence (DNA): TGTGCCAGTAGTATCCAGGGACAGGGAGGCGAGACCCAGTACTTC. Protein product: CASSIQGQGGETQYF.